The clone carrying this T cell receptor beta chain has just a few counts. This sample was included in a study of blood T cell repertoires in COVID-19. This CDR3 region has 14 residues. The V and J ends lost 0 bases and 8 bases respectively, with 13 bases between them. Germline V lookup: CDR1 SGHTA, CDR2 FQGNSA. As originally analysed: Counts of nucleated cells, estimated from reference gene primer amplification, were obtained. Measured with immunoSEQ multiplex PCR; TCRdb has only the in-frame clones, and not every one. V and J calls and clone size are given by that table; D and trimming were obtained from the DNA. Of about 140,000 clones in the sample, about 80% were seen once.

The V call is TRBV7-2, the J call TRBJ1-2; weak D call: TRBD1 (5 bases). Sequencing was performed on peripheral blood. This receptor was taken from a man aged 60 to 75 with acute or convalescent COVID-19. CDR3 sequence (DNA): TGTGCCAGCAGCTTAGCGAGCGGGGGAGGAGGCTACACCTTC. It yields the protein CASSLASGGGGYTF. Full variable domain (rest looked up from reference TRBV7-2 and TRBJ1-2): GAGVSQSPSNKVTEKGKDVELRCDPISGHTALYWYRQSLGQGLEFLIYFQGNSAPDKSGLPSDRFSAERTGGSVSTLTIQRTQQEDSAVYLCASSLASGGGGYTFGSGTRLTVV.